The 21 T cell receptor beta chains listed next were all sequenced from one sample in a study of T cells in Graves' hyperthyroidism and ophthalmopathy. RNA transcripts provided the source from which TCR beta CDR3 regions were amplified. With the HTBI primer set, the TCR CDR3 went through a first round of RT-PCR. TCRdb reprocessed the multiplex PCR reads with MiXCR, giving one entry per CDR3 protein. The sample consists of approximately 520,000 distinct CDR3 sequences, more than 20% of them appearing once. Sequenced: blood. The receptors shown here come from a young man with Graves' hyperthyroidism.

In its sample, this clonotype was seen a few times. The J gene is TRBJ1-1, the V gene TRBV9; D is ambiguous. The V end lost 3 bases, the J end lost 1 base, and 10 bases lay between the germline ends. Germline values: CDR1 SGDLS, CDR2 YYNGEE. This CDR3 has 14 residues. CDR3 region: CASSEAQANTEAFF. CDR3 DNA: TGTGCCAGCAGCGAAGCCCAGGCGAACACTGAAGCTTTCTTT.

This clonotype was recorded at least ten times. This chain joins TRBV12-5 and TRBJ2-5; maybe TRBD1 (7 bases). V was cut by 0 bases and J by 5 bases, with 19 bases left in between. The CDR3 covers 17 residues. The germline CDR1 and CDR2 sequences are LGHNT and FRNRAP. For the CDR3, the DNA is TGTGCTAGTGGTTTGGTACACGGAGGGGGCATGTCGGAGACCCAGTACTTC. Translation gives CASGLVHGGGMSETQYF.

This clonotype has a count of ten or more. In DNA form, the CDR3 reads TGTGCCAGCAGCTCCCGTAACTCAGGGATTCATGGCTACACCTTC. It codes for CASSSRNSGIHGYTF. V usage is TRBV9 and J usage is TRBJ1-2; maybe TRBD1 (5 bases). Trimming shortened V by 4 bases and J by 6 bases, and 19 bases separated the two germline ends. This CDR3 is built from 15 residues. Per germline, CDR1 SGDLS and CDR2 YYNGEE.

This clonotype was seen many times. CDR3 region: CASSYFNRGGYTF. The CDR3 bases are TGTGCCAGCAGTTACTTTAACAGGGGCGGCTACACCTTC. V usage is TRBV6-5 and J usage is TRBJ1-2, with 7 bases fitting TRBD1. The CDR3 is made up of 13 amino acids. J gave up 8 bases and V 1 base, and 4 bases lay outside the gene matches. Germline-derived CDR1 and CDR2 are MNHEY and SVGAGI.

This clonotype was recorded many times. The V gene is TRBV2, the J gene TRBJ1-2, with D possibly TRBD1 on 5 matching bases. Germline CDR1 reads SNHLY; CDR2 reads FYNNEI. CDR3 size: 13 residues. V was shortened by 6 bases and J by 2 bases, with 10 bases between the two germline ends. This CDR3 is CASSRGENYGYTF. CDR3 DNA: TGTGCCAGCAGCCGAGGGGAGAACTATGGCTACACCTTC. Variable domain in full (rest from reference TRBV2 and TRBJ1-2): EPEVTQTPSHQVTQMGQEVILRCVPISNHLYFYWYRQILGQKVEFLVSFYNNEISEKSEIFDDQFSVERPDGSNFTLKIRSTKLEDSAMYFCASSRGENYGYTFGSGTRLTVV.

This clonotype was seen at least ten times. The chain combines TRBV6-1 with TRBJ1-2; 9 bases align to TRBD1. V was clipped by 6 bases and J by 7 bases; unmatched bases: 6. Germline CDR1 is MNHNS and CDR2 is SASEGT. This CDR3 contains 13 residues. In DNA form, the CDR3 reads TGTGCCAGCAGCCCAAAACAGGGGGCTGGCTACACCTTC. It encodes CASSPKQGAGYTF.

Worth noting for this clonotype: A clone one base away is much larger, so this may be a read error. This chain joins TRBV2 and TRBJ1-3; D might be TRBD1 (6 bases). Deletions cut 7 bases from V and 3 bases from J, with 10 bases between. The CDR3 is 13 amino acids. Germline V gene lookup returns CDR1 SNHLY and CDR2 FYNNEI. CDR3 protein: CASNGQHGNTIYF. In nucleotides, the CDR3 is TGTGCCAGCAATGGACAGCATGGAAACACCATATATTTT.

The chain combines TRBV7-3 with TRBJ2-2; 7 bases align to TRBD1. CDR3 size: 18 residues. The germline CDR1 and CDR2 sequences are SGHTA and FQGTGA. J gave up 3 bases and V 4 bases, and 14 bases lay outside the gene matches. CDR3 residues: CASSYHRGSLGDTGELFF. The CDR3 DNA reads as TGTGCCAGCAGCTATCACAGGGGATCCTTAGGTGACACCGGGGAGCTGTTTTTT. The entire variable domain, with the rest obtained from reference TRBV7-3 and TRBJ2-2, is as follows: GAGVSQTPSNKVTEKGKYVELRCDPISGHTALYWYRQSLGQGPEFLIYFQGTGAADDSGLPNDRFFAVRPEGSVSTLKIQRTERGDSAVYLCASSYHRGSLGDTGELFFGEGSRLTVL.

This clonotype was seen many times. The V call is TRBV15, the J call TRBJ2-7; D not certain. Trimming took off 0 bases at V and 4 bases at J, with 7 bases between the two ends. The CDR3 loop spans 13 amino acids. The V gene's germline CDR1 is LNHNV and CDR2 YYDKDF (reference sequence). The DNA of the CDR3 is TGTGCCACCAGCAGAGATAAAGGTTACGAGCAGTACTTC. This codes for CATSRDKGYEQYF.

On this clonotype itself: This may arise from a read error, as a much more abundant clone is one base away. Since no conserved phenylalanine or tryptophan closes the CDR3, a read error is the likely cause. V is TRBV20-1 and J is TRBJ2-7, with 13 bases matching TRBD2. Per germline, CDR1 DFQATT and CDR2 SNEGSKA (reference sequence). This CDR3 has 15 amino acids. Losses at the gene ends were 1 base for V and 5 bases for J; bases not matched to a gene: 5. Written as DNA, the CDR3 is TGCAGTGCTAGAGCCGGGACTAGCGGGGACCACGAGCAGTACTCC. This encodes CSARAGTSGDHEQYS.

This clonotype was seen only a few times. The V and J genes are TRBV7-3 and TRBJ2-7; D possibly corresponds to TRBD1 (7 bases). The CDR3 is 13 residues long. The germline V and J ends were trimmed by 2 bases and 6 bases, with 11 bases remaining between them. Germline CDR1 and CDR2: SGHTA and FQGTGA. The CDR3 spells CASSLQGGPEQYF. DNA for the CDR3: TGTGCCAGCAGCTTACAGGGGGGACCCGAGCAGTACTTC.

The V gene is TRBV20-1, the J gene TRBJ2-7; tentative D call: TRBD1 (7 bases). Trimming took off 1 base at V and 6 bases at J, with 22 bases between the two ends. This CDR3 is 16 amino acids long. Per the germline V gene, CDR1 is DFQATT and CDR2 is SNEGSKA (reference sequence). The CDR3 sequence is CSARAPTGTRDSEQYF. CDR3 sequence (DNA): TGCAGTGCTAGAGCCCCGACCGGGACGCGGGACAGCGAGCAGTACTTC.

The chain employs TRBV6-5 and TRBJ1-4, with 8 nucleotides matching TRBD1. Trimming removed 2 bases from V and 7 bases from J; junction bases left unmatched: 6. Germline values: CDR1 MNHEY, CDR2 SVGAGI. The CDR3 extends over 15 amino acids. The CDR3 nucleotides read TGTGCCAGCAGTTACACAGGGGGGAAGGGTGAAAAACTGTTTTTT. Its translation: CASSYTGGKGEKLFF.

This clonotype showed up many times. The J gene is TRBJ1-1, the V gene TRBV5-1; 7 bases align to TRBD1. Germline V CDR1 and CDR2: SGHRS, YFSETQ. This CDR3 has 15 residues. V dropped 4 bases and J dropped 3; count of bases not matched to a gene: 9. For the CDR3, the DNA is TGCGCCAGCAGCGACAGGGACAGCCAACACACTGAAGCTTTCTTT. Translation: CASSDRDSQHTEAFF.

The chain employs TRBV18 and TRBJ1-2; 10 nucleotides agree with TRBD1. From germline, CDR1 is KGHSH and CDR2 LQKENI. V gave up 5 bases and J gave up 8 bases; unmatched junction bases: 5. The CDR3 extends over 13 amino acids. The CDR3 loop is CASSAGTGEGYTF. Written as DNA, the CDR3 is TGTGCCAGCTCAGCCGGGACAGGGGAAGGCTACACCTTC.

This clonotype was seen at least ten times. This sequence joins TRBV6-2 or TRBV6-3 and TRBJ1-1; possibly TRBD1 for D (6 bases). Looked up from germline, CDR1 is MNHEY and CDR2 is SVGEGT. Trimming took 2 bases from V and 3 from J, leaving 10 bases between them. CDR3 length equals 14 residues. CDR3: CASSYGGLYTEAFF. CDR3 in DNA: TGTGCCAGCAGTTACGGGGGGCTATACACTGAAGCTTTCTTT.

About this clonotype: A much larger clonotype is one base distant, so this may be a read error. CDR3 DNA: TGTGCCTGGAGTGTACAAATTATGAACACTGAAGCTTGCTTT. Protein sequence: CAWSVQIMNTEACF. The rearrangement joins TRBV30 to TRBJ1-1; D not resolved. Germline V gene data show CDR1 as GTSNPN and CDR2 as SVGIG (reference sequence). The CDR3 totals 14 residues.

This clonotype was detected many times. This chain joins TRBV6-1 and TRBJ1-2; no definite D call. Trimming took 2 bases from V and 7 from J, leaving 23 bases between them. Germline CDR1 and CDR2: MNHNS and SASEGT. This CDR3 contains 17 residues. The CDR3 DNA reads TGTGCCAGCAGTGAACGGGTCGACGGGGTCCAGGCCCGTGGCTACACCTTC. Translated, it gives CASSERVDGVQARGYTF.

This clonotype was counted at least ten times. The rearrangement uses TRBV6-5 and TRBJ2-7, with D perhaps TRBD1 (5 bases). CDR3 length equals 13 residues. V lost 3 bases, J lost 2 bases, and 8 bases lay in between. Germline lookup yields CDR1 MNHEY and CDR2 SVGAGI. CDR3 in amino acids: CASSYGAAYEQYF. DNA of the CDR3: TGTGCCAGCAGTTATGGGGCAGCCTACGAGCAGTACTTC.

The chain has TRBV5-4 and TRBJ1-3; D perhaps matches TRBD1 (5 bases). Germline values: CDR1 SGHNT, CDR2 YYREEE (reference sequence). Trimming removed 0 bases at V and 0 bases at J, with 13 bases between. This CDR3 spans 17 amino acids. This CDR3 is CASSLDAGTFSGNTIYF. The CDR3 DNA is TGTGCCAGCAGCTTGGACGCAGGGACCTTCTCTGGAAACACCATATATTTT. Combining the CDR3 with reference TRBV5-4 and TRBJ1-3 gives the whole variable domain ETGVTQSPTHLIKTRGQQVTLRCSSQSGHNTVSWYQQALGQGPQFIFQYYREEENGRGNFPPRFSGLQFPNYSSELNVNALELDDSALYLCASSLDAGTFSGNTIYFGEGSWLTVV.

J is TRBJ2-7 and V is TRBV10-1; 8 nucleotides match TRBD2. V trimming: 0 bases; J trimming: 3 bases; junction bases outside the gene matches: 1. This CDR3 spans 14 amino acids. CDR1 is WNHNN and CDR2 is SYGVQD in the germline V gene (reference sequence). The CDR3 coding sequence is TGCGCCAGCAGTGAGTCGACTAGCGACTACGAGCAGTACTTC. The encoded protein is CASSESTSDYEQYF.